This T cell receptor (beta chain) is from a study of human T cells and chemical hapten exposure. The overall study: Weekly diphenylcyclopropenone doses were given to patients' scalps across the approximately 23-week study.

Time point meaning: pre-sensitization, week 0. Treatment reported: therapeutic diphenylcyclopropenone sensitization with weekly scalp DPC. This clonotype has ten or more counts. TCRdb re-derived calls from the RACE reads in MiXCR, one entry per CDR3 protein. The sample yields 55,000 to 75,000 distinct CDR3 sequences, 6.7% seen once. CDR3 length: 15 residues. Germline CDR1 is MNHEY and CDR2 is SMNVEV (reference sequence). Trimming pared 2 bases from V and 6 bases from J, leaving 16 bases between. The chain carries TRBV27 and TRBJ1-2; D possibly corresponds to TRBD1 (5 bases). The source is a woman in her twenties or thirties with alopecia areata. Some clones in this sample may be carry-over from other donors' samples. The input for sequencing was whole blood, taken in connection with sensitization to the hapten diphenylcyclopropenone (DPC). The CDR3 nucleotides are TGTGCCAGCAGTTTAGGTGCAGGGATCCATGATGGCTACACCTTC. This sequence encodes CASSLGAGIHDGYTF.